This T cell receptor beta chain was identified during a study of blood T cell repertoires in COVID-19. Across the study: Samples of COVID-19 (acute and convalescent) were obtained from the United States, Italy and Spain. PBMCs, B-cell-depleted T cells, or T cells were the source of the cDNA or gDNA that made up the material.

In the authors' methods: Estimates of nucleated cell counts were drawn from the amplification of reference gene primers. Clones were sequenced by immunoSEQ multiplex PCR, and TCRdb holds only the in-frame ones, with some missing. That table is the source of V, J and clone size, and D and trimming were worked out from the DNA. In the table there are 150,000 to 200,000 clones, 88% of which are singletons. Per germline, CDR1 SNHLY and CDR2 FYNNEI. The V segment lost 4 bases and the J segment 6 bases; nucleotides outside the gene matches: 14. This CDR3 contains 16 residues. V is TRBV2 and J is TRBJ1-1; 7 bases map to TRBD1. The sequence derives from a man in his fifties or sixties with acute or convalescent COVID-19. Specimen: peripheral blood. DNA of the CDR3: TGTGCCAGCAGTGGTTGGGAACAGGACAGGCGACCTGAAGCTTTCTTT. Amino acid sequence: CASSGWEQDRRPEAFF.